This T cell receptor beta chain was recorded in a study of T cells in Graves' hyperthyroidism and ophthalmopathy. This clonotype showed up just a few times. Newly diagnosed hyperthyroidism, duration under 2 months, in patients aged 18 to 65. The CDR3 consists of 14 residues. The V end was cut by 5 bases, the J end by 1 base, with 9 bases between. Germline loops: CDR1 MGHRA, CDR2 YSYEKL. Researchers amplified the TCR beta CDR3 regions from RNA transcripts. HTBI primers were the set used in a first-round RT-PCR of the TCR CDR3. TCRdb reprocessed the multiplex PCR reads via MiXCR and lists one record per CDR3 protein. This table holds 380,000 or so distinct CDR3 sequences, over 11% found once.

The TCR was taken from a woman younger than 45 with Graves' hyperthyroidism. The sequencing input was blood. V is TRBV4-1 and J is TRBJ1-5, with D maybe TRBD1 (5 bases). In DNA form, the CDR3 reads TGCGCCAGCAGCGGAGAGGGGAGCAATCAGCCCCAGCATTTT. It specifies CASSGEGSNQPQHF.